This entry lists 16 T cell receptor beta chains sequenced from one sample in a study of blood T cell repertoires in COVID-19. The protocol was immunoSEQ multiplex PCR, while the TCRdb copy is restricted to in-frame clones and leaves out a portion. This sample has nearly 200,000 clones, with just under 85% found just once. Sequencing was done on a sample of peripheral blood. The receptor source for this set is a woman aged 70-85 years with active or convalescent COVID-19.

This chain's CDR3 is CASSLDRSPPRYGYTF. The CDR3 bases are TGCGCCAGCAGCTTGGACAGGAGTCCTCCGCGGTATGGCTACACCTTC. This sequence joins TRBV5-1 and TRBJ1-2, with D possibly being TRBD1 (5 bases). The CDR3 totals 16 residues. Germline values: CDR1 SGHRS, CDR2 YFSETQ. Trimming removed 0 bases at V and 5 bases at J, with 17 bases between.

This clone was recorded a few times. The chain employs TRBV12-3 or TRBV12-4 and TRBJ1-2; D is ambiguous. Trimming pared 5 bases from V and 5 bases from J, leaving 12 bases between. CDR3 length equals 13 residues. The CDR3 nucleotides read TGTGCCAGCAGTCCACTTGGACTGTATGGCTACACCTTC. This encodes CASSPLGLYGYTF.

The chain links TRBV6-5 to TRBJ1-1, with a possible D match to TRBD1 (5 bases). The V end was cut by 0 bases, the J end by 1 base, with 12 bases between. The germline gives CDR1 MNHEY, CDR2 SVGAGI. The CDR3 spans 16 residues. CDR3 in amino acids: CASSYSRVRANTEAFF. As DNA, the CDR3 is TGTGCCAGCAGTTACTCTAGGGTCAGGGCGAACACTGAAGCTTTCTTT.

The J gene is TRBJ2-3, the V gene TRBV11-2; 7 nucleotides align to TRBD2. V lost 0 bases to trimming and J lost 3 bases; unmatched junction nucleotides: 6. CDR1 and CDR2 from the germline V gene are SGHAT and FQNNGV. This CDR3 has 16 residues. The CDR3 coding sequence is TGTGCCAGCAGCTTAGATGCGGCTAGCGGTACAGATACGCAGTATTTT. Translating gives CASSLDAASGTDTQYF.

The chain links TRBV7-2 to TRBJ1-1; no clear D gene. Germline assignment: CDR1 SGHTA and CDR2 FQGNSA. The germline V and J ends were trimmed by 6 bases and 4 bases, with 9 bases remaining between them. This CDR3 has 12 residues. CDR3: CASRADGTEAFF. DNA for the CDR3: TGTGCCAGCAGGGCGGATGGCACTGAAGCTTTCTTT.

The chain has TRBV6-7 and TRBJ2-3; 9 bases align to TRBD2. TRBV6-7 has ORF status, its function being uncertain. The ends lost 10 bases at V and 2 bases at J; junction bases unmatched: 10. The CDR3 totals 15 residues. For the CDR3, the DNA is TGTGCCATTCGTTCGGCTAGCGGGGCCACAGATACGCAGTATTTT. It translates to CAIRSASGATDTQYF.

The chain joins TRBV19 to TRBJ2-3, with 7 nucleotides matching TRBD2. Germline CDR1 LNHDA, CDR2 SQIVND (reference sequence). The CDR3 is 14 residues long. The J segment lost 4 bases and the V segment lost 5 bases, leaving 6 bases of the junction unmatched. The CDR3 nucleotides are TGTGCCAGTAGTGGCGGCGGGAGATCAGATACGCAGTATTTT. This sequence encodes CASSGGGRSDTQYF.

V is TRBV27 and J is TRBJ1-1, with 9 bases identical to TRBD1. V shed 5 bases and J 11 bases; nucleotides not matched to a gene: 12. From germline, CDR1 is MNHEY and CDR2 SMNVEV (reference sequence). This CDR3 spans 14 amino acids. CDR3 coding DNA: TGTGCCAGCAGTGGGACAGGGAGGGGGTTAGGCGCTTTCTTT. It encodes CASSGTGRGLGAFF.

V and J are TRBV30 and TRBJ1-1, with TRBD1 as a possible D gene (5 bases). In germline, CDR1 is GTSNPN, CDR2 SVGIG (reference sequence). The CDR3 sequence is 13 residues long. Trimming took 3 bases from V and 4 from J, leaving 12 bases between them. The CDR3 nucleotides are TGTGCCTGGAGGAAGGTGGGGGGCACTGAAGCTTTCTTT. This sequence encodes CAWRKVGGTEAFF. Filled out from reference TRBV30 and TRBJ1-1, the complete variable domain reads SQTIHQWPATLVQPVGSPLSLECTVEGTSNPNLYWYRQAAGRGLQLLFYSVGIGQISSEVPQNLSASRPQDRQFILSSKKLLLSDSGFYLCAWRKVGGTEAFFGQGTRLTVV.

This CDR3 reads CASSPREAAYEQYF. CDR3 DNA sequence: TGCGCCAGCAGCCCCCGTGAAGCGGCCTACGAGCAGTACTTC. The V and J genes are TRBV5-1 and TRBJ2-7; tentatively, D is TRBD2 (5 bases). Trimming stripped 4 bases from V and 2 bases from J, with 13 bases between. Germline-derived CDR1 and CDR2 are SGHRS and YFSETQ. The CDR3 loop spans 14 amino acids.

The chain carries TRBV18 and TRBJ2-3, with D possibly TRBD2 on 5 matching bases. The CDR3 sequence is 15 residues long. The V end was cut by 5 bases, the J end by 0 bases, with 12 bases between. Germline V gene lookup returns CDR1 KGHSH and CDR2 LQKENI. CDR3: CASSSRTGSTDTQYF. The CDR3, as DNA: TGTGCCAGCTCATCTCGGACGGGAAGCACAGATACGCAGTATTTT.

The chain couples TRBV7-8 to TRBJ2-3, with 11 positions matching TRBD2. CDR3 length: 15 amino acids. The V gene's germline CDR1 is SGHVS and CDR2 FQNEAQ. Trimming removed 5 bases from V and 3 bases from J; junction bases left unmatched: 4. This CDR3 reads CASSGASGRTDTQYF. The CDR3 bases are TGTGCCAGCAGCGGCGCTAGCGGGAGGACAGATACGCAGTATTTT.

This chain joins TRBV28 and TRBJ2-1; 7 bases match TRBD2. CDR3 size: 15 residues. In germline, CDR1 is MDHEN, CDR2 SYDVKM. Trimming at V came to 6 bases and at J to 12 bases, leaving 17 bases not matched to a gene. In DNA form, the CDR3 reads TGTGCCAGCAGCAAACCTAGCGGAGACTCCTGGAGGCAGTTCTTC. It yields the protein CASSKPSGDSWRQFF.

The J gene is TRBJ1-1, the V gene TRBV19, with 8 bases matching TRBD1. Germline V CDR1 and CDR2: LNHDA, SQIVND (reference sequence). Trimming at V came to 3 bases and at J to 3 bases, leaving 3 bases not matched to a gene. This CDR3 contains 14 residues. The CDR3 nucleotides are TGTGCCAGTAGTATGACAGGGGTGGACACTGAAGCTTTCTTT. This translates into CASSMTGVDTEAFF.

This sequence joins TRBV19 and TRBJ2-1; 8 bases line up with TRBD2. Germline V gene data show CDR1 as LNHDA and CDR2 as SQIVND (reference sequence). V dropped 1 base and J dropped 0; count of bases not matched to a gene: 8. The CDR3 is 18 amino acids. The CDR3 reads CASSIGPGGRSSYNEQFF. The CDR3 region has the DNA TGTGCCAGTAGTATAGGTCCCGGCGGGAGGAGCTCCTACAATGAGCAGTTCTTC.

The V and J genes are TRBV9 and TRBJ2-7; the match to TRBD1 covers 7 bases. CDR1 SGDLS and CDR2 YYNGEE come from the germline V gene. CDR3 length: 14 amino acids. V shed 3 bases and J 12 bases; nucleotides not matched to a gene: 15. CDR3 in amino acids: CASSEGWTGRSMYF. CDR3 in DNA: TGTGCCAGCAGCGAGGGATGGACAGGTCGTTCCATGTACTTC.